This T cell receptor beta chain was sequenced for a study of cytomegalovirus exposure and HLA in healthy donors. Broader study findings: 87-base-pair reads could not separate some V segments, including TRBV6-2 and TRBV6-3.

Of note for this clone: What it recognizes is unknown.

Though probably carrying unrecorded immune exposures, donors were nominally healthy at sampling. PCR involved 60 Vbeta and 13 Jbeta primers. The repertoire was sequenced with immunoSEQ multiplex PCR; TCRdb's copy has only in-frame clones and lacks some. The sample has about 160,000 clones; 81% are singletons. This CDR3 is 16 amino acids long. CDR1 SGDLS and CDR2 YYNGEE come from the germline V gene. V gave up 1 base and J gave up 3 bases; unmatched junction bases: 6. The receptor was isolated from a woman between 45 and 65 years old in good health and CMV-seronegative. The chain recombines TRBV9 with TRBJ1-3; 8 bases are a match to TRBD1. Sequenced input: PBMCs. The CDR3: CASSVSGTGLGNTIYF. The CDR3 DNA reads as TGTGCCAGCAGCGTATCTGGGACAGGCCTTGGAAACACCATATATTTT. Using reference TRBV9 and TRBJ1-3 for the parts outside the CDR3, the full variable domain is DSGVTQTPKHLITATGQRVTLRCSPRSGDLSVYWYQQSLDQGLQFLIQYYNGEERAKGNILERFSAQQFPDLHSELNLSSLELGDSALYFCASSVSGTGLGNTIYFGEGSWLTVV.